The 14 T cell receptor beta chains below were found in one sample sequenced in a study of blood T cell repertoires in COVID-19. Sequencing was performed with immunoSEQ multiplex PCR; in TCRdb, only in-frame clones are kept and a portion is missing. Altogether about 330,000 clones are present, 85% to 90% being singletons, with the ten largest covering around 4%. Sequencing was performed on peripheral blood. Every receptor here comes from a woman aged 45-65 years with active or convalescent COVID-19.

The chain combines TRBV7-6 with TRBJ2-4; 8 bases line up with TRBD2. This CDR3 spans 15 amino acids. V dropped 5 bases and J dropped 0; count of bases not matched to a gene: 3. Germline values: CDR1 SGHVS, CDR2 FNYEAQ. The CDR3 sequence: CASSPGGAAKNIQYF. In nucleotides, the CDR3 is TGTGCCAGCAGCCCCGGGGGGGCAGCCAAAAACATTCAGTACTTC.

The chain has TRBV13 and TRBJ2-1; no definite D call. V was clipped by 0 bases and J by 6 bases, with 3 bases between them. Per the germline V gene, CDR1 is PRHDT and CDR2 is FYEKMQ (reference sequence). This CDR3 comprises 12 residues. The CDR3 nucleotides read TGTGCCAGCAGCTTAGGCGGCAATGAGCAGTTCTTC. Translating gives CASSLGGNEQFF.

This clone occurred once. The chain uses TRBV27 and TRBJ1-2; no firm D call. Germline-derived CDR1 and CDR2 are MNHEY and SMNVEV (reference sequence). The length of the CDR3 is 14 residues. The germline V and J ends were trimmed by 5 bases and 1 base, with 11 bases remaining between them. CDR3 coding DNA: TGTGCCAGCAGTCCCACCACAGTTAACTATGGCTACACCTTC. This translates into CASSPTTVNYGYTF.

The chain employs TRBV6-6 and TRBJ1-2; 7 bases align to TRBD1. This CDR3 comprises 17 residues. CDR1 and CDR2 from the germline V gene are MNHNY and SVGAGI (reference sequence). V shed 5 bases and J 6 bases; nucleotides not matched to a gene: 18. The CDR3 DNA reads as TGTGCCAGCAGTCCTCGACAGGGAAATTCGGGGGGGAATGGCTACACCTTC. Amino acids: CASSPRQGNSGGNGYTF.

The chain links TRBV7-2 to TRBJ1-1; 7 bases are a match to TRBD1. The V gene end was trimmed by 1 base and the J gene end by 6 bases; junction bases not matched to a gene: 5. The CDR3 contains 14 residues. Germline values: CDR1 SGHTA, CDR2 FQGNSA. CDR3 DNA sequence: TGTGCCAGCAGCTTAGATCCCCAGGGGGCTGAAGCTTTCTTT. Translating it yields CASSLDPQGAEAFF.

The J gene is TRBJ2-7, the V gene TRBV24-1, with D tentatively TRBD2 (5 bases). The CDR3 consists of 15 residues. CDR1 and CDR2 (germline): KGHDR, SFDVKD. The V end lost 5 bases, the J end lost 1 base, and 14 bases lay between the germline ends. CDR3 sequence: CATSGGPHSSYEQYF. The CDR3, as DNA: TGTGCCACCAGTGGCGGGCCACATTCTTCCTACGAGCAGTACTTC.

This chain links TRBV3-1 (or the pseudogene TRBV3-2) with TRBJ1-4; D gene uncertain. The germline CDR1 and CDR2 sequences are LGHDT and YNNKEL (reference sequence). The CDR3 runs 12 residues. V lost 3 bases and J lost 8, with 7 bases in between. DNA for the CDR3: TGTGCCAGCAGCCATTCCGAGGAAAAACTGTTTTTT. Its protein is CASSHSEEKLFF.

V and J are TRBV6-2 or TRBV6-3 and TRBJ1-5; no clear D gene. Trimming left V 6 bases short and J 7 bases short, with 22 bases between. CDR3 length equals 16 residues. CDR1 and CDR2 (germline): MNHEY, SVGEGT. CDR3: CASSHSLAGLEQPQHF. Written as DNA, the CDR3 is TGTGCCAGCAGCCACTCCCTGGCAGGCCTTGAGCAGCCCCAGCATTTT.

The CDR3, as DNA: TGTGCCATCAAACCGGACTACCGGGACGAGCAGTACTTC. Translated, it gives CAIKPDYRDEQYF. The genes are TRBV10-3 and TRBJ2-7; possible D gene TRBD2, 6 bases. The CDR3 covers 13 residues. Looked up from germline, CDR1 is ENHRY and CDR2 is SYGVKD. V was cut by 7 bases and J by 5 bases, with 15 bases left in between.

The chain is built from TRBV3-1 (or the pseudogene TRBV3-2) and TRBJ2-7; 9 nucleotides line up with TRBD2. V lost 3 bases and J lost 4; bases outside the gene matches: 4. The CDR3 has 14 residues. Germline CDR1 is LGHDT and CDR2 is YNNKEL (reference sequence). Written as DNA, the CDR3 is TGTGCCAGCAGCCAGATAGCGGGGGTGTACGAGCAGTACTTC. Protein sequence: CASSQIAGVYEQYF.

The chain is built from TRBV7-2 and TRBJ2-5; 8 nucleotides agree with TRBD2. CDR1 SGHTA and CDR2 FQGNSA come from the germline V gene. V lost 5 bases, J lost 1 base, and 18 bases stayed unmatched. This CDR3 has 19 amino acids. The CDR3 is CASSHTSEGGRRGQETQYF. CDR3 DNA sequence: TGTGCCAGCAGCCATACTTCAGAGGGCGGGAGGAGGGGCCAAGAGACCCAGTACTTC.

The chain recombines TRBV4-3 with TRBJ1-4, with 11 bases matching TRBD1. Germline V gives CDR1 LGHNA, CDR2 YSLEER. The CDR3 is made up of 15 amino acids. Trimming cost V 1 base and J 7 bases; bases outside gene matches: 2. CDR3 protein: CASSQAGTGGEKLFF. CDR3 in DNA: TGCGCCAGCAGCCAAGCTGGGACAGGGGGTGAAAAACTGTTTTTT.

V gene TRBV4-1 combines with J gene TRBJ1-2; D not resolved. The CDR3 spans 14 residues. Trimming removed 2 bases at V and 1 base at J, with 8 bases between. Per germline, CDR1 MGHRA and CDR2 YSYEKL. This CDR3 is CASSQLQLNYGYTF. In DNA, the CDR3 is TGCGCCAGCAGCCAACTACAGCTTAACTATGGCTACACCTTC.

This chain joins TRBV5-1 and TRBJ2-7, with TRBD2 matching 14 bases. The germline CDR1 and CDR2 sequences are SGHRS and YFSETQ. The junction had 4 bases not matched to a gene; V was cut back by 4 bases and J by 4 bases. The CDR3 is 15 amino acids. This CDR3 reads CASSGGLAGVYEQYF. CDR3 nucleotide sequence: TGCGCCAGCAGCGGGGGACTAGCGGGAGTATACGAGCAGTACTTC.